These 16 T cell receptor beta chains originate from one sample sequenced in a study of OX40 agonist ivuxolimab in advanced cancers. Libraries were prepared by immunoSEQ multiplex PCR; TCRdb keeps only in-frame clonotypes and omits some of them. The sample shows about 72,000 clones, roughly nine tenths of them seen only once. The material sequenced was CD4+ or CD8+ T cells sorted from blood, taken in a trial of the OX40 agonist ivuxolimab. The receptors here all came from an adult with an advanced solid tumor such as melanoma, head and neck, liver or kidney cancer.

This chain joins TRBV5-4 and TRBJ1-2, with 11 bases identical to TRBD1. This CDR3 comprises 17 residues. Per germline, CDR1 SGHNT and CDR2 YYREEE (reference sequence). The V segment lost 7 bases and the J segment 4 bases; nucleotides outside the gene matches: 15. CDR3 DNA: TGTGCCAGCCGTTTTCTAGGGACAGGGGGATCCCCCTATGGCTACACCTTC. Amino acids: CASRFLGTGGSPYGYTF.

The genes are TRBV2 and TRBJ1-4, with D possibly being TRBD1 (5 bases). The CDR3 is made up of 16 amino acids. Germline V gene lookup returns CDR1 SNHLY and CDR2 FYNNEI. V was cut by 7 bases and J by 3 bases, with 18 bases left in between. CDR3 nucleotides: TGTGCCAGCAACGGACACTGGAGTGCCCCTAATGAAAAACTGTTTTTT. This codes for CASNGHWSAPNEKLFF. The full variable domain, in which reference TRBV2 and TRBJ1-4 provide the parts outside the CDR3, is EPEVTQTPSHQVTQMGQEVILRCVPISNHLYFYWYRQILGQKVEFLVSFYNNEISEKSEIFDDQFSVERPDGSNFTLKIRSTKLEDSAMYFCASNGHWSAPNEKLFFGSGTQLSVL.

This clone is medium-sized within its sample. This chain connects TRBV10-1 to TRBJ1-1; D is unresolved. This CDR3 region has 12 residues. Trimming stripped 0 bases from V and 10 bases from J, with 9 bases between. Per the germline V gene, CDR1 is WNHNN and CDR2 is SYGVQD (reference sequence). The CDR3 nucleotides are TGCGCCAGCAGTGAGTCTTCCGGTGGAGCTTTCTTT. Protein sequence: CASSESSGGAFF.

This clone was seen a single time. The rearrangement joins TRBV11-1 to TRBJ2-7; D call uncertain. Looked up from germline, CDR1 is SGHAT and CDR2 is FQDESV (reference sequence). The CDR3 runs to 14 residues. V was pared by 4 bases and J by 0 bases, with 10 bases between. The CDR3 protein is CASSSGRLSYEQYF. The CDR3 bases are TGTGCCAGCAGCTCTGGACGGCTCTCCTACGAGCAGTACTTC.

The chain joins TRBV5-4 to TRBJ1-2; 10 bases are shared with TRBD1. Germline values: CDR1 SGHNT, CDR2 YYREEE (reference sequence). The junction had 5 bases not matched to a gene; V was cut back by 3 bases and J by 0 bases. CDR3 length equals 16 residues. CDR3 protein: CASSYPGQGANYGYTF. CDR3 DNA sequence: TGTGCCAGCAGCTACCCCGGACAGGGGGCTAACTATGGCTACACCTTC. Filled out from reference TRBV5-4 and TRBJ1-2, the complete variable domain reads ETGVTQSPTHLIKTRGQQVTLRCSSQSGHNTVSWYQQALGQGPQFIFQYYREEENGRGNFPPRFSGLQFPNYSSELNVNALELDDSALYLCASSYPGQGANYGYTFGSGTRLTVV.

This chain links TRBV15 with TRBJ1-2, with D possibly matching TRBD1 (5 bases). From germline, CDR1 is LNHNV and CDR2 YYDKDF (reference sequence). Trimming shortened V by 5 bases and J by 4 bases, and 11 bases separated the two germline ends. CDR3 length equals 13 residues. CDR3 region: CATSRDGLYGYTF. The CDR3 DNA sequence: TGTGCCACCAGCCGGGACGGCCTCTATGGCTACACCTTC.

The V and J genes are TRBV11-2 and TRBJ1-1; no firm D call. V was pared by 1 base and J by 4 bases, with 7 bases between. Germline loops: CDR1 SGHAT, CDR2 FQNNGV. The CDR3 totals 13 residues. CDR3 sequence reads: CASSLGPSTEAFF. In nucleotides, the CDR3 is TGTGCCAGCAGCTTAGGTCCATCCACTGAAGCTTTCTTT.

Only a few counts were recorded for this clone. This rearrangement joins TRBV18 to TRBJ1-5; 11 bases agree with TRBD1. CDR3 length: 16 amino acids. Unmatched junction bases numbered 6, after V lost 5 bases and J lost 3 bases. In germline, CDR1 is KGHSH, CDR2 LQKENI. Here the CDR3 DNA reads TGTGCCAGCTCAACCAGGACAGGGGGCCTCAATCAGCCCCAGCATTTT. Its protein product is CASSTRTGGLNQPQHF.

CDR3 in DNA: TGTGCCAGCAGCTTCTACCTAGCGGACTTCTCCTACAATGAGCAGTTCTTC. The encoded protein is CASSFYLADFSYNEQFF. V usage is TRBV5-8 and J usage is TRBJ2-1; 7 nucleotides match TRBD2. The V gene's germline CDR1 is SGHTS and CDR2 YDEGEE. This CDR3 comprises 17 residues. With 2 bases clipped from V and 0 bases from J, the junction kept 8 bases outside the gene matches.

This clone was found once. The rearrangement joins TRBV7-9 to TRBJ2-3; TRBD1 matches 7 bases. The CDR3 is 15 residues long. The V gene's germline CDR1 is SEHNR and CDR2 FQNEAQ (reference sequence). With V trimmed by 1 base and J by 6 bases, 7 bases remained unmatched. This CDR3 reads CASSLDRTGGDTQYF. The CDR3 DNA reads as TGTGCCAGCAGCTTAGACCGGACAGGCGGGGATACGCAGTATTTT.

This sequence joins TRBV6-4 and TRBJ1-2, with 7 bases identical to TRBD1. After removal of 6 bases from V and 7 bases from J, the junction contained 14 bases not matched to a gene. The CDR3 sequence is 15 residues long. In germline, CDR1 is MRHNA, CDR2 SNTAGT. The CDR3 DNA follows: TGTGCCAGCAGCCCAACTGGGACAGCTTTACGTGGCTACACCTTC. Protein: CASSPTGTALRGYTF.

Many counts were recorded for this clone. V gene TRBV14 combines with J gene TRBJ1-1; D is perhaps TRBD1 (5 bases). Germline values: CDR1 SGHDN, CDR2 FVKESK. The CDR3 totals 16 residues. The V gene lost 0 bases and the J gene lost 8 bases, with 19 bases spanning the gap. CDR3 sequence (DNA): TGTGCCAGCAGCCAAGAAGGGGCCTATTGGACTGGAGAAGCTTTCTTT. As protein: CASSQEGAYWTGEAFF.

The genes are TRBV10-3 and TRBJ1-5; the D is unclear. The CDR3 is 13 residues long. Per the germline V gene, CDR1 is ENHRY and CDR2 is SYGVKD. V gave up 10 bases and J gave up 0 bases, with 10 bases separating them. CDR3 protein: CASQESSNQPQHF. The DNA for the CDR3 is TGTGCCAGCCAGGAATCTAGCAATCAGCCCCAGCATTTT.

This clone came up once. V and J are TRBV6-6 and TRBJ1-1; 9 positions match TRBD1. Germline V gives CDR1 MNHNY, CDR2 SVGAGI (reference sequence). V trimming: 4 bases; J trimming: 5 bases; junction bases outside the gene matches: 2. This CDR3 is built from 13 residues. CDR3 loop: CASSSDRGTEAFF. The CDR3 DNA sequence: TGTGCCAGCAGTTCGGACAGGGGAACTGAAGCTTTCTTT.

The chain carries TRBV19 and TRBJ1-4; 9 nucleotides match TRBD1. This CDR3 contains 14 residues. The junction had 8 bases not matched to a gene; V was cut back by 7 bases and J by 8 bases. Germline loops: CDR1 LNHDA, CDR2 SQIVND (reference sequence). The CDR3 coding sequence is TGTGCCAGTAACACTGACAGGGGGGGAGAAAAACTGTTTTTT. It specifies CASNTDRGGEKLFF.

This CDR3 is CASSASYEQYF. CDR3 DNA sequence: TGTGCCAGCAGTGCGTCCTACGAGCAGTACTTC. V and J are TRBV6-1 and TRBJ2-7, with no clear D. Trimming removed 4 bases from V and 1 base from J, with 2 bases in between. The length of the CDR3 is 11 residues. In germline, CDR1 is MNHNS, CDR2 SASEGT.